The source of this T cell receptor beta chain is a study of blood T cells in healthy people across ages. Findings and limits, study-wide: There were more naive CD4+ cells and higher diversity in long-lived donors than in aged donors.

The donors, all healthy, were Caucasians living in Russia, aged about 6 to 90. The table lists this clonotype with a few counts. Its specificity is unknown. A sample-barcoded 5' primer and a J-beta primer mix were used in a second PCR of about 7 to 11 cycles. Every cDNA was tagged by a template-switch adaptor with 12 random nucleotides. Each CDR3 protein gets one entry after TCRdb re-called the 5' RACE reads with MiXCR. The repertoire holds about 730,000 distinct CDR3 sequences, approximately 39% seen once, with 20% to 25% in the top ten. V lost 10 bases, J lost 9 bases, and 8 bases stayed unmatched. Germline CDR1 and CDR2: MNHNS and SASEGT. The CDR3 has 12 amino acids.

Sequencing used blood. The clonotype originates from a woman aged 55-70 years in good health. The gene calls are TRBV6-1 and TRBJ2-1; 8 nucleotides line up with TRBD1. The CDR3 DNA sequence: TGTGCCACCAGGGGGCCGTCGGCTGAGCAGTTCTTC. Translation: CATRGPSAEQFF.